These 14 T cell receptor beta chains share one sample of origin, sequenced in a study of OX40 agonist ivuxolimab in advanced cancers. Produced via immunoSEQ multiplex PCR; TCRdb's table is partial and in-frame only. The table records under 85,000 clones, roughly 80% of them present only once. This specimen was CD4+ or CD8+ T cells sorted from blood, taken in a trial of the OX40 agonist ivuxolimab. The source is an adult with an advanced solid tumor such as melanoma, head and neck, liver or kidney cancer.

This sequence joins TRBV19 and TRBJ1-2; 8 bases map to TRBD1. J was trimmed by 0 bases and V by 7 bases; bases with no gene match: 13. Per germline, CDR1 LNHDA and CDR2 SQIVND (reference sequence). The CDR3 covers 17 residues. In DNA, the CDR3 is TGTGCCAGTAAGCCCCCCGGGACAGGTCTTTCTAACTATGGCTACACCTTC. Translating gives CASKPPGTGLSNYGYTF.

This chain links TRBV7-3 with TRBJ1-2; possible D gene TRBD1, 6 bases. CDR1 and CDR2 from the germline V gene are SGHTA and FQGTGA. V lost 2 bases and J lost 7, with 20 bases in between. The CDR3 is 16 amino acids. The CDR3 DNA reads as TGTGCCAGCAGCTTAGGCACCGACAGGATAACTAGTGGCTACACCTTC. This translates into CASSLGTDRITSGYTF.

J is TRBJ2-7 and V is TRBV7-9; D unresolved. The CDR3 loop spans 12 amino acids. The germline V gene has CDR1 SEHNR and CDR2 FQNEAQ (reference sequence). V was shortened by 1 base and J by 2 bases, with 3 bases between the two germline ends. The CDR3: CASSLVPYEQYF. CDR3 sequence (DNA): TGTGCCAGCAGCTTAGTACCCTACGAGCAGTACTTC.

The chain uses TRBV18 and TRBJ1-1; the D gene is possibly TRBD1 (5 bases). This CDR3 has 13 residues. V lost 8 bases and J 0 bases, leaving 10 bases between the germline ends. CDR1 KGHSH and CDR2 LQKENI come from the germline V gene. The CDR3 nucleotides read TGTGCCAGCGCCCCGGGGGTGAACACTGAAGCTTTCTTT. As protein: CASAPGVNTEAFF.

J is TRBJ2-1 and V is TRBV6-1, with D perhaps TRBD1 or TRBD2 (5 bases each). The V end was cut by 7 bases, the J end by 7 bases, with 17 bases between. This CDR3 comprises 14 residues. CDR1 and CDR2 (germline): MNHNS, SASEGT. The CDR3 loop is CASTYGFGGNEQFF. CDR3 bases: TGTGCCAGCACTTACGGATTTGGGGGAAATGAGCAGTTCTTC.

The chain links TRBV15 to TRBJ1-5; D uncertain. The CDR3 loop spans 15 amino acids. Trimming took 0 bases from V and 4 from J, leaving 10 bases between them. Germline V gene data show CDR1 as LNHNV and CDR2 as YYDKDF (reference sequence). CDR3 loop: CATSRDNLGNQPQHF. CDR3 sequence (DNA): TGTGCCACCAGCAGAGATAATTTGGGGAATCAGCCCCAGCATTTT.

The genes are TRBV7-8 and TRBJ1-3; 7 nucleotides align to TRBD1. The junction had 11 bases not matched to a gene; V was cut back by 5 bases and J by 4 bases. This CDR3 has 16 amino acids. Germline V gene sequence: CDR1 SGHVS, CDR2 FQNEAQ. CDR3 DNA sequence: TGTGCCAGCAGCGAGACAGGGTTTATCGGGGGAAACACCATATATTTT. Translating it yields CASSETGFIGGNTIYF.

The rearrangement uses TRBV30 and TRBJ2-3; no reliable D call. Germline assignment: CDR1 GTSNPN and CDR2 SVGIG (reference sequence). Trimming stripped 0 bases from V and 6 bases from J, with 16 bases between. This CDR3 is 15 amino acids long. The CDR3 DNA is TGTGCCTGGAGTGTAGGTACTGATCGGGTGGATACGCAGTATTTT. This gives the protein CAWSVGTDRVDTQYF.

The chain is built from TRBV18 and TRBJ2-3; D is unresolved. The length of the CDR3 is 11 residues. CDR1 and CDR2 (germline): KGHSH, LQKENI. V dropped 3 bases and J dropped 5 bases, with 3 bases sitting between them. The CDR3 DNA reads TGTGCCAGCTCACCCTTAGATACGCAGTATTTT. Amino acid sequence: CASSPLDTQYF.

The CDR3 protein is CASSRRTTGLSGNTIYF. The CDR3 DNA reads as TGTGCCAGCAGCCGACGGACGACAGGGCTCTCTGGAAACACCATATATTTT. V gene TRBV11-2 combines with J gene TRBJ1-3; 7 bases match TRBD1. CDR1 and CDR2 from the germline V gene are SGHAT and FQNNGV. The V and J ends lost 5 bases and 0 bases, in that order; junction bases with no gene match: 10. The CDR3 runs 17 residues.

The chain joins TRBV6-5 to TRBJ2-3, with D perhaps matching TRBD2 (6 bases). Germline-derived CDR1 and CDR2 are MNHEY and SVGAGI. CDR3 length: 14 amino acids. The germline V and J ends were trimmed by 6 bases and 3 bases, with 13 bases remaining between them. The CDR3 DNA follows: TGTGCCAGCAGGGGCCCTGGGGGGACAGATACGCAGTATTTT. This encodes CASRGPGGTDTQYF.

The V gene is TRBV7-2, the J gene TRBJ1-2; no definite D call. The CDR3 spans 13 residues. V was pared by 11 bases and J by 5 bases, with 18 bases between. Germline CDR1 and CDR2: SGHTA and FQGNSA. This CDR3 reads CAVRGGVEYGYTF. The DNA for the CDR3 is TGTGCCGTGCGGGGTGGGGTGGAGTATGGCTACACCTTC. Supplemented by reference TRBV7-2 and TRBJ1-2, the full variable domain reads GAGVSQSPSNKVTEKGKDVELRCDPISGHTALYWYRQSLGQGLEFLIYFQGNSAPDKSGLPSDRFSAERTGGSVSTLTIQRTQQEDSAVYLCAVRGGVEYGYTFGSGTRLTVV.

Comment on this clone: One end of the junction is discordant with germline, which a read error may explain. V is TRBV7-7 and J is TRBJ2-3; D perhaps matches TRBD1 (5 bases). The germline V gene encodes CDR1 SSHAT and CDR2 FNYEAQ (reference sequence). The CDR3 has 14 amino acids. CDR3 sequence reads: CASSLKGQEDTQYF. DNA of the CDR3: TGTGCTAGCAGCTTGAAGGGGCAAGAAGATACGCAGTATTTT.

In nucleotides, the CDR3 is TGTGCCAGCAGCCGCAGGGTGGGGGATCACGAGCAGTACTTC. As protein: CASSRRVGDHEQYF. The chain combines TRBV14 with TRBJ2-7; D possibly matches TRBD1 or TRBD2 (5 bases each). The V end was cut by 4 bases, the J end by 5 bases, with 15 bases between. Germline loops: CDR1 SGHDN, CDR2 FVKESK. This CDR3 region has 14 residues.